These 21 T cell receptor beta chains were all obtained from the same sample, sequenced in a study of cytomegalovirus exposure and HLA in healthy donors. Researchers ran the PCR with 60 Vbeta and 13 Jbeta primers. Libraries were prepared by immunoSEQ multiplex PCR; TCRdb keeps only in-frame clonotypes and omits some of them. Of 200,000 to 250,000 clones in the sample, approximately 84% were seen once. The sample comprised PBMCs. The receptors were sampled from a woman in her forties in good health and CMV-seronegative.

The chain couples TRBV13 to TRBJ2-1; perhaps TRBD2 as D (5 bases). The germline CDR1 and CDR2 sequences are PRHDT and FYEKMQ (reference sequence). The CDR3 length is 15 residues. The V end was cut by 0 bases, the J end by 6 bases, with 12 bases between. The CDR3 sequence: CASSLGRLGSNEQFF. The CDR3, as DNA: TGTGCCAGCAGCTTAGGCCGTCTGGGGAGCAATGAGCAGTTCTTC.

This clone showed up just once. This chain connects TRBV18 to TRBJ2-5, with TRBD1 identical over 9 bases. This CDR3 has 14 residues. Per germline, CDR1 KGHSH and CDR2 LQKENI. The V segment lost 4 bases and the J segment 2 bases; nucleotides outside the gene matches: 2. DNA of the CDR3: TGTGCCAGCTCACTTGGGACAGGGCAAGAGACCCAGTACTTC. Its translation: CASSLGTGQETQYF.

The rearrangement joins TRBV19 to TRBJ2-2, with 9 bases that match TRBD2. The ends lost 7 bases at V and 7 bases at J; junction bases unmatched: 4. CDR1 and CDR2 from the germline V gene are LNHDA and SQIVND (reference sequence). The CDR3 has 13 amino acids. DNA for the CDR3: TGTGCCAGTATGGGGACTAGCTACGGGGAGCTGTTTTTT. This sequence encodes CASMGTSYGELFF.

As regards this clone: The junction departs from germline at one end; a sequencing error may be responsible. This chain links TRBV7-3 with TRBJ2-4; TRBD1 agrees at 8 bases. Germline CDR1 SGHTA, CDR2 FQGTGA. The CDR3 is 15 amino acids. CDR3 bases: TGTGCCAGCAGCATAACAGGGGGACCCAAAAACATTCAGTACTTC. It encodes CASSITGGPKNIQYF.

V gene TRBV27 combines with J gene TRBJ1-4; 8 bases are a match to TRBD1. The CDR3 has 14 residues. V shed 5 bases and J 10 bases; nucleotides not matched to a gene: 9. Germline-derived CDR1 and CDR2 are MNHEY and SMNVEV (reference sequence). The CDR3 loop reads CASSAGQGVGKLFF. As DNA, the CDR3 is TGTGCCAGCAGTGCTGGACAGGGCGTCGGAAAACTGTTTTTT.

This clone appeared a single time. This CDR3 is CASSLRPRDFLNSYNEQFF. The DNA of the CDR3 is TGTGCCAGCAGCTTACGGCCCCGGGACTTTTTAAACTCCTACAATGAGCAGTTCTTC. The V call is TRBV7-9, the J call TRBJ2-1; D is possibly TRBD2 (6 bases). V was cut by 2 bases and J by 0 bases, with 20 bases left in between. The CDR3 has 19 amino acids. Germline V gives CDR1 SEHNR, CDR2 FQNEAQ (reference sequence).

Only one count was recorded for this clone. J is TRBJ1-3 and V is TRBV19, with no clear D. This CDR3 is 16 amino acids long. Germline values: CDR1 LNHDA, CDR2 SQIVND (reference sequence). V lost 7 bases to trimming and J lost 0 bases, with 16 bases between them. The CDR3 DNA reads as TGTGCCAGTACCCGAGTGCGGGATATCTCTGGAAACACCATATATTTT. Protein product: CASTRVRDISGNTIYF.

This chain connects TRBV9 to TRBJ2-3; 10 bases line up with TRBD2. Germline CDR1 and CDR2: SGDLS and YYNGEE. This CDR3 comprises 15 residues. After removal of 6 bases from V and 3 bases from J, the junction contained 7 bases not matched to a gene. The CDR3 spells CASNPSGGGTDTQYF. Written as DNA, the CDR3 is TGTGCCAGCAACCCTAGCGGGGGAGGAACAGATACGCAGTATTTT.

The chain has TRBV2 and TRBJ2-1; 8 bases are shared with TRBD1. The V gene's germline CDR1 is SNHLY and CDR2 FYNNEI. V shed 6 bases and J 1 base; nucleotides not matched to a gene: 5. The CDR3 sequence is 15 residues long. CDR3 loop: CASSADRASYNEQFF. In DNA form, the CDR3 reads TGTGCCAGCAGCGCGGACAGGGCATCCTACAATGAGCAGTTCTTC.

V is TRBV7-3 and J is TRBJ2-7; 8 nucleotides agree with TRBD2. CDR3 length equals 15 residues. V lost 5 bases, J lost 0 bases, and 6 bases stayed unmatched. Germline V gene lookup returns CDR1 SGHTA and CDR2 FQGTGA. CDR3 DNA sequence: TGTGCCAGCAGCCCTATAGCGGGGAGCTCCTACGAGCAGTACTTC. Protein product: CASSPIAGSSYEQYF.

The chain joins TRBV29-1 to TRBJ2-4, with TRBD2 matching over 12 bases. The CDR3 contains 16 residues. V gave up 4 bases and J gave up 1 base; unmatched junction bases: 5. Germline V CDR1 and CDR2: SQVTM, ANQGSEA. DNA for the CDR3: TGCAGCGTTGGACTAGCGGGGGTATCGGCCAAAAACATTCAGTACTTC. Amino acid sequence: CSVGLAGVSAKNIQYF. The whole variable domain, filled in from reference TRBV29-1 and TRBJ2-4, reads SAVISQKPSRDICQRGTSLTIQCQVDSQVTMMFWYRQQPGQSLTLIATANQGSEATYESGFVIDKFPISRPNLTFSTLTVSNMSPEDSSIYLCSVGLAGVSAKNIQYFGAGTRLSVL.

The chain joins TRBV6-6 to TRBJ2-2, with D tentatively TRBD2 (6 bases). The length of the CDR3 is 15 residues. Germline loops: CDR1 MNHNY, CDR2 SVGAGI (reference sequence). V lost 8 bases, J lost 5 bases, and 18 bases lay in between. The CDR3 reads CASRLGGVWTGELFF. In nucleotides, the CDR3 is TGTGCCAGCCGGTTGGGGGGTGTGTGGACCGGGGAGCTGTTTTTT.

The chain uses TRBV2 and TRBJ2-2; 9 bases are shared with TRBD1. Germline V CDR1 and CDR2: SNHLY, FYNNEI. This CDR3 has 16 residues. Losses at the gene ends were 10 bases for V and 2 bases for J; bases not matched to a gene: 11. In DNA form, the CDR3 reads TGTGCCATTCTGGGACCGGGACAGGGCAACACCGGGGAGCTGTTTTTT. Its translation is CAILGPGQGNTGELFF. The full variable domain, completed using reference TRBV2 and TRBJ2-2, is EPEVTQTPSHQVTQMGQEVILRCVPISNHLYFYWYRQILGQKVEFLVSFYNNEISEKSEIFDDQFSVERPDGSNFTLKIRSTKLEDSAMYFCAILGPGQGNTGELFFGEGSRLTVL.

The V and J genes are TRBV15 and TRBJ2-3, with TRBD2 identical over 14 bases. Looked up from germline, CDR1 is LNHNV and CDR2 is YYDKDF (reference sequence). With 1 base clipped from V and 2 bases from J, the junction kept 5 bases outside the gene matches. The CDR3 has 18 residues. The CDR3 region is CATSRGPTSGGATDTQYF. CDR3 nucleotide sequence: TGTGCCACCAGCAGAGGACCGACTAGCGGGGGGGCCACAGATACGCAGTATTTT.

The V gene is TRBV29-1, the J gene TRBJ2-3, with D uncertain. There are 13 residues in the CDR3. The V gene lost 1 base and the J gene lost 3 bases, with 8 bases spanning the gap. Germline lookup yields CDR1 SQVTM and CDR2 ANQGSEA. CDR3 protein: CSVEAGFTDTQYF. Here the CDR3 DNA reads TGCAGCGTTGAAGCTGGCTTTACAGATACGCAGTATTTT.

The rearrangement uses TRBV4-2 and TRBJ1-2, with 8 bases that match TRBD1. The V segment lost 3 bases and the J segment 5 bases; nucleotides outside the gene matches: 8. Germline V gene lookup returns CDR1 LGHNA and CDR2 YNFKEQ. The CDR3 is 15 residues long. CDR3 bases: TGTGCCAGCAGCCAGGATCAGGGGGCGGGTTATGGCTACACCTTC. Protein product: CASSQDQGAGYGYTF.

The chain joins TRBV28 to TRBJ2-6, with 8 bases matching TRBD1. The CDR3 extends over 20 amino acids. Germline CDR1 reads MDHEN; CDR2 reads SYDVKM. The V gene end was trimmed by 4 bases and the J gene end by 0 bases; junction bases not matched to a gene: 14. DNA of the CDR3: TGTGCCAGCAGTTCGACTTCCGGGACAGGTGATATCTCTGGGGCCAACGTCCTGACTTTC. Protein sequence: CASSSTSGTGDISGANVLTF. Complete variable domain (other parts from reference TRBV28 and TRBJ2-6): DVKVTQSSRYLVKRTGEKVFLECVQDMDHENMFWYRQDPGLGLRLIYFSYDVKMKEKGDIPEGYSVSREKKERFSLILESASTNQTSMYLCASSSTSGTGDISGANVLTFGAGSRLTVL.

V and J are TRBV18 and TRBJ2-3; tentative D call: TRBD2 (6 bases). This CDR3 contains 14 residues. The germline V and J ends were trimmed by 0 bases and 6 bases, with 10 bases remaining between them. Germline V gives CDR1 KGHSH, CDR2 LQKENI. The CDR3 sequence is CASSPPSLADTQYF. CDR3 nucleotide sequence: TGTGCCAGCTCACCACCCTCTCTAGCGGATACGCAGTATTTT.

The chain employs TRBV19 and TRBJ1-2, with TRBD1 matching 8 bases. V shed 7 bases and J 5 bases; nucleotides not matched to a gene: 12. The CDR3 spans 15 residues. CDR1 LNHDA and CDR2 SQIVND come from the germline V gene (reference sequence). The CDR3 DNA follows: TGTGCCAGTAAAGGACAGGGTCTCTCGGCTTATGGCTACACCTTC. Encoded protein: CASKGQGLSAYGYTF.

CDR3 sequence reads: CASSSRGGGKTQYF. In nucleotides, the CDR3 is TGTGCCAGCAGCTCCCGCGGGGGTGGGAAGACCCAGTACTTC. The V call is TRBV11-3, the J call TRBJ2-5; 7 nucleotides align to TRBD2. CDR1 is SGHNT, CDR2 YENEEA, per germline. V lost 4 bases to trimming and J lost 6 bases; unmatched junction nucleotides: 8. The CDR3 totals 14 residues.

V gene TRBV9 combines with J gene TRBJ2-2, with D perhaps matching TRBD2 (9 bases). V gave up 4 bases and J gave up 4 bases, with 20 bases separating them. Germline V gives CDR1 SGDLS, CDR2 YYNGEE. CDR3 size: 17 residues. The CDR3 protein is CASSPRGLAGLTGELFF. CDR3 in DNA: TGTGCCAGCAGCCCCAGGGGGCTAGCGGGGCTCACCGGGGAGCTGTTTTTT.